This record covers a single TCR beta chain. As yet, its antigen is unknown. The CDR3 extends over 13 amino acids. The germline V gene encodes CDR1 SNHLY and CDR2 FYNNEI. V was pared by 4 bases and J by 2 bases, with 8 bases between. Time point reported: week 5, during vaccination. The investigators gave 300 ug of mutant IDH1 20-mer peptide in each vaccine dose, together with topical imiquimod. Those who donated had recent WHO grade 3 or 4 IDH1-mutant, ATRX-lost astrocytomas. This sample is drawn from a study of a mutant IDH1 vaccine in newly diagnosed glioma. The wider study: Patients were given eight vaccinations, scheduled in weeks 1, 3, 5, 7, 11, 15, 19 and 23. Following radiotherapy alone, or alongside temozolomide cycles, vaccination was started after an interval of 4-6 weeks. Study conclusions and caveats: Vaccine-induced responses were seen in under 95% of patients, spanning several MHC alleles.

Using immunoSEQ multiplex PCR, the repertoire was profiled, and TCRdb retains in-frame clones only, with some absent. The sample shows 30,000 to 45,000 clones, about nine tenths of them seen only once. The origin of this receptor is a man between 50 and 59 years old with glioma. The sample here was PBMCs, taken from a glioma patient whose treatment included an IDH1 peptide vaccine. The chain uses TRBV2 and TRBJ1-2; D not certain. CDR3 DNA: TGTGCCAGCAGTGCGGACGGGAACTATGGCTACACCTTC. Amino acid sequence: CASSADGNYGYTF.